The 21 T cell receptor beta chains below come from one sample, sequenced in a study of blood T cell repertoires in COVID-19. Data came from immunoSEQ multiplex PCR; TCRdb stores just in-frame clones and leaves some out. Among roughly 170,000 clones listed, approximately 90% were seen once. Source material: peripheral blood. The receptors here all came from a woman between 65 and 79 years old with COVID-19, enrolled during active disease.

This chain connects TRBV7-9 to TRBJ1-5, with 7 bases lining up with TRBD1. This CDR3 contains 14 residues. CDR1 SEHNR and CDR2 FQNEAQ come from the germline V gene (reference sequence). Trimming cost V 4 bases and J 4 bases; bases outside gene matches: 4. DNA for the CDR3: TGTGCCAGCAGCTATGACAGGGTTAATCAGCCCCAGCATTTT. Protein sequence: CASSYDRVNQPQHF. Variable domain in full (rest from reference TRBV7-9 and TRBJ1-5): DTGVSQNPRHKITKRGQNVTFRCDPISEHNRLYWYRQTLGQGPEFLTYFQNEAQLEKSRLLSDRFSAERPKGSFSTLEIQRTEQGDSAMYLCASSYDRVNQPQHFGDGTRLSIL.

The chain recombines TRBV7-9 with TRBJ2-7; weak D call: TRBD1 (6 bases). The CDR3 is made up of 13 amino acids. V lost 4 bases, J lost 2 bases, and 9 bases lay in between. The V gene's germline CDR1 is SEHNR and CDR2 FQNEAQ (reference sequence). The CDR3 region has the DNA TGTGCCAGCAGCTCCACAGGGACCTACGAGCAGTACTTC. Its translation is CASSSTGTYEQYF. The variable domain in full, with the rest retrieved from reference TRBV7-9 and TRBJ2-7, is DTGVSQNPRHKITKRGQNVTFRCDPISEHNRLYWYRQTLGQGPEFLTYFQNEAQLEKSRLLSDRFSAERPKGSFSTLEIQRTEQGDSAMYLCASSSTGTYEQYFGPGTRLTVT.

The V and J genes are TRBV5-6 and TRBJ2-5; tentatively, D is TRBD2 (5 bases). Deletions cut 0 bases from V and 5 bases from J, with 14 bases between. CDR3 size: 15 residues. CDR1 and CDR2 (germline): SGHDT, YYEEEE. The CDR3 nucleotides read TGTGCCAGCAGCTTGGTTCACGGAGGTGGGGAGACCCAGTACTTC. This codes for CASSLVHGGGETQYF.

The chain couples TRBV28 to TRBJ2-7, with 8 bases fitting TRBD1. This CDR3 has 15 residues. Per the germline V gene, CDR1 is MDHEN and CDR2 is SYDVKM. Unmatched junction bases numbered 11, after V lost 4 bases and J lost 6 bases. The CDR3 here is CASSSFRGLDREQYF. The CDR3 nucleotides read TGTGCCAGCAGTTCCTTCAGGGGGCTGGACCGCGAGCAGTACTTC.

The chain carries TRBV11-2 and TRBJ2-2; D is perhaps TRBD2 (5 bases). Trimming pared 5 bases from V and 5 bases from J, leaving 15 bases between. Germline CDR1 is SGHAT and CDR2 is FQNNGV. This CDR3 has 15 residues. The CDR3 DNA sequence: TGTGCCAGCAGCCCCTCAGCGGACCAGACCGGGGAGCTGTTTTTT. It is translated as CASSPSADQTGELFF. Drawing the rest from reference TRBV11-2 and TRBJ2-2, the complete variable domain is EAGVAQSPRYKIIEKRQSVAFWCNPISGHATLYWYQQILGQGPKLLIQFQNNGVVDDSQLPKDRFSAERLKGVDSTLKIQPAKLEDSAVYLCASSPSADQTGELFFGEGSRLTVL.

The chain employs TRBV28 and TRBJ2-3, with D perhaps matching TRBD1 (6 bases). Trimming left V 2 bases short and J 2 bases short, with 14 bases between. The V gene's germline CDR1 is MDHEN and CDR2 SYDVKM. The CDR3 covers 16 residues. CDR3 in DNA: TGTGCCAGCAGTTTAAGGGGGATTCCCCCCACAGATACGCAGTATTTT. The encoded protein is CASSLRGIPPTDTQYF.

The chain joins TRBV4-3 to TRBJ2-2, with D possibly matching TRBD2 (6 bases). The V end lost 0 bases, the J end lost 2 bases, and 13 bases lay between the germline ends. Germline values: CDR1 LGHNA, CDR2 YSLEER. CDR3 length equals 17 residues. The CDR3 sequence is CASSQDDPSANTGELFF. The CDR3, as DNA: TGCGCCAGCAGCCAAGACGATCCTAGCGCTAACACCGGGGAGCTGTTTTTT.

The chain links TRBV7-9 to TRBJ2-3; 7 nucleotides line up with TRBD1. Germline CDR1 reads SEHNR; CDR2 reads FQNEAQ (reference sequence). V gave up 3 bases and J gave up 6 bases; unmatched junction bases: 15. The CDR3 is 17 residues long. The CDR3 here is CASSFSITGASSDTQYF. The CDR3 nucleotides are TGTGCCAGCAGCTTTAGTATAACAGGGGCATCCTCCGATACGCAGTATTTT.

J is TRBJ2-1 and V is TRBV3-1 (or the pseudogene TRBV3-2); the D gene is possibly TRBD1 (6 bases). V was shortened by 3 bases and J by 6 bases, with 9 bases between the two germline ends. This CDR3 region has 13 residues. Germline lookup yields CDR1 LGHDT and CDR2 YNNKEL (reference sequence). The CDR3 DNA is TGTGCCAGCAGCCAGTGGGGGCCCAATGAGCAGTTCTTC. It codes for CASSQWGPNEQFF.

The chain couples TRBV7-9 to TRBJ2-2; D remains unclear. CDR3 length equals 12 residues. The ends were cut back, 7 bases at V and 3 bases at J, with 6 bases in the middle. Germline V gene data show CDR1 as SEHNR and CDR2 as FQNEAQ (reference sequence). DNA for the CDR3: TGTGCCAGCATTCCTTACACCGGGGAGCTGTTTTTT. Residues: CASIPYTGELFF.

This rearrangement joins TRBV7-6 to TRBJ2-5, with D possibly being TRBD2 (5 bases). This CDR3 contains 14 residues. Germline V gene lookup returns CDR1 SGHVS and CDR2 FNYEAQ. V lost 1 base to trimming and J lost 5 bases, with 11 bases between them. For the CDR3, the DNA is TGTGCCAGCAGCTTAGTTGGCGGGCCGGAGACCCAGTACTTC. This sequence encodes CASSLVGGPETQYF.

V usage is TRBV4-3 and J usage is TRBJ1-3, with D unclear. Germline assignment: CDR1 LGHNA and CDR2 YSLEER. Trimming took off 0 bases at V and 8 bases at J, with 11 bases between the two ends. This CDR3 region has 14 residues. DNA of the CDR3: TGCGCCAGCAGCCAAGAAACAGCTCAGTACACCATATATTTT. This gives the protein CASSQETAQYTIYF.

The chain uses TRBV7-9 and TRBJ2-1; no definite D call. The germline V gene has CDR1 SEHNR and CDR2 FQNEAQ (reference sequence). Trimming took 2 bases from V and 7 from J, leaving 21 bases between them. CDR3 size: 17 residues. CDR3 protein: CASSLWRIEPEKNEQFF. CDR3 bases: TGTGCCAGCAGCTTATGGCGGATCGAACCCGAAAAGAATGAGCAGTTCTTC.

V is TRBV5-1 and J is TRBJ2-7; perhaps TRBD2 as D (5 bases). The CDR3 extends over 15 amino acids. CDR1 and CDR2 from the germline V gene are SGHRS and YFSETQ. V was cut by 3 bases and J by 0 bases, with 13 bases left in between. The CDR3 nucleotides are TGCGCCAGCAGCTCCCTGGCGGAGGACTCCTACGAGCAGTACTTC. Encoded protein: CASSSLAEDSYEQYF. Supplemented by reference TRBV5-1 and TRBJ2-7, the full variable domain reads KAGVTQTPRYLIKTRGQQVTLSCSPISGHRSVSWYQQTPGQGLQFLFEYFSETQRNKGNFPGRFSGRQFSNSRSEMNVSTLELGDSALYLCASSSLAEDSYEQYFGPGTRLTVT.

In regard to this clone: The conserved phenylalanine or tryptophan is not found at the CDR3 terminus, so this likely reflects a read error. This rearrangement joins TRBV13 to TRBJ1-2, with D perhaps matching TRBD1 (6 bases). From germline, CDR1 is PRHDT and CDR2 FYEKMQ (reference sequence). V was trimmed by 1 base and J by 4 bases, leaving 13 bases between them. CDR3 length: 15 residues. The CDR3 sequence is CASSLAVGGGYGYTL. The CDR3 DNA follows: TGTGCCAGCAGCTTAGCCGTAGGGGGGGGCTATGGCTACACCCTC.

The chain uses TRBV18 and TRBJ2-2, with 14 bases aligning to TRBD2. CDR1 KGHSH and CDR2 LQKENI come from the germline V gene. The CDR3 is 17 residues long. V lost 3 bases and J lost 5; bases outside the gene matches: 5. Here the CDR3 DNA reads TGTGCCAGCTCACCGGGACTAGCGGGAGACAGAACCGGGGAGCTGTTTTTT. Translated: CASSPGLAGDRTGELFF.

The CDR3 DNA reads TGTGCCAGCAGCCCGTATGGGACTAGGGACGAGCAGTACTTC. It specifies CASSPYGTRDEQYF. The chain is built from TRBV14 and TRBJ2-7, with TRBD2 identical over 8 bases. The V segment lost 4 bases and the J segment 5 bases; nucleotides outside the gene matches: 7. Germline V gene data show CDR1 as SGHDN and CDR2 as FVKESK. The CDR3 is 14 residues long.

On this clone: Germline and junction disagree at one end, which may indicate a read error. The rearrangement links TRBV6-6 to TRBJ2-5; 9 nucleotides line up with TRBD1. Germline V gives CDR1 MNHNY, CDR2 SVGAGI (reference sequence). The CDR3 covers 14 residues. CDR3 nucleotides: TGTGCCAGCACCATGGGACAGGGAAGAGAGGCCCAGTACTTC. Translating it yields CASTMGQGREAQYF.

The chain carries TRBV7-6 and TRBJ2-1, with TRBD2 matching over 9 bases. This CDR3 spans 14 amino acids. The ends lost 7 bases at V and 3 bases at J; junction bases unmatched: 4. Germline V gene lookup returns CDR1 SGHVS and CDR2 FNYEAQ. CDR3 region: CASTVAGDYNEQFF. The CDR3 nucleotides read TGTGCCAGCACCGTAGCGGGAGACTACAATGAGCAGTTCTTC.

CDR3 nucleotide sequence: TGTGCCAGCAGCCAAAGTCAGAGACAGGGTTGGGGCAATCAGCCCCAGCATTTT. This encodes CASSQSQRQGWGNQPQHF. V usage is TRBV27 and J usage is TRBJ1-5; 7 nucleotides agree with TRBD1. The germline V gene has CDR1 MNHEY and CDR2 SMNVEV (reference sequence). CDR3 length: 18 residues. The V segment lost 6 bases and the J segment 2 bases; nucleotides outside the gene matches: 16.

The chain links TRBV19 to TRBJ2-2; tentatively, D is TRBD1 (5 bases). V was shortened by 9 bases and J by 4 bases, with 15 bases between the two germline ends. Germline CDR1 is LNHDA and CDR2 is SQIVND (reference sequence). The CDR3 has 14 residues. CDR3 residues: CASSQGLGTGELFF. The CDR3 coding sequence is TGTGCCAGCAGTCAGGGATTGGGCACCGGGGAGCTGTTTTTT.